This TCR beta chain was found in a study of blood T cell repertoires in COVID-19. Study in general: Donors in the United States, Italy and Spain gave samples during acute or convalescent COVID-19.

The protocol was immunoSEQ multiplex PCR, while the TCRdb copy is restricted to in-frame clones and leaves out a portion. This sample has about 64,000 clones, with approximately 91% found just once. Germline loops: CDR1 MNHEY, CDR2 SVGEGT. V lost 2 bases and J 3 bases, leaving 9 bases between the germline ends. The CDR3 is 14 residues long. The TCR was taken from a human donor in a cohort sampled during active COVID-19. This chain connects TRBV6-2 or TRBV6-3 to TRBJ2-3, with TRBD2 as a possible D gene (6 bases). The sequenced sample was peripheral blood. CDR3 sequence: CASSYVAVTDTQYF. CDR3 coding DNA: TGTGCCAGCAGTTACGTAGCGGTGACAGATACGCAGTATTTT.